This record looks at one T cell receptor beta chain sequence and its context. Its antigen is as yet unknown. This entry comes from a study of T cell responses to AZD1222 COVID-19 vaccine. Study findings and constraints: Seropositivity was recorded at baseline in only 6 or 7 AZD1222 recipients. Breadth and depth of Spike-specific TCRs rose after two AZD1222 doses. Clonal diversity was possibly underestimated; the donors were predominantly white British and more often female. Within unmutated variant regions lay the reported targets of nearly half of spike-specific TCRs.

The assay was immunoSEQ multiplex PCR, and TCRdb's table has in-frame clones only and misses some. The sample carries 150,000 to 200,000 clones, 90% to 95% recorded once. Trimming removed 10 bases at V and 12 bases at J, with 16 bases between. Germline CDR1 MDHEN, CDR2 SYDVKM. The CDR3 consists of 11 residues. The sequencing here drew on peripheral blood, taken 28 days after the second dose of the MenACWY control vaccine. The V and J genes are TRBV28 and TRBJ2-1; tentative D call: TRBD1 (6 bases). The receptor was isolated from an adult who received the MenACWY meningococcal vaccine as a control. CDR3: CATRDTAAQFF. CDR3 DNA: TGTGCCACCCGGGACACCGCCGCGCAGTTCTTC.